This TCR beta chain was sequenced for a study of blood T cells in healthy people across ages. General observations from the study: In these data, TCR beta diversity tracked strongly with naive T cell percentage.

The CDR3 extends over 15 amino acids. With regard to this clonotype: Its target is unknown. Mismatch with germline at one junction end may stem from a read error.

For the second PCR, which ran for about 6 to 11 cycles, a sample-barcoded 5' primer and a J-beta primer mix were used. One entry per CDR3 protein results from TCRdb running MiXCR on the 5' RACE reads. The sample includes approximately 880,000 distinct CDR3 sequences, 48% seen only once; the top ten take roughly an eighth. The clonotype was recovered from a young man in good health. V and J are TRBV12-3 or TRBV12-4 and TRBJ1-5, with a tentative D call TRBD1 (5 bases). The sample consisted of blood. CDR3 sequence: CASTLSQGAGQPQHF. The CDR3 DNA follows: TGTGCCAGCACTTTATCTCAAGGGGCAGGTCAGCCCCAGCATTTT.